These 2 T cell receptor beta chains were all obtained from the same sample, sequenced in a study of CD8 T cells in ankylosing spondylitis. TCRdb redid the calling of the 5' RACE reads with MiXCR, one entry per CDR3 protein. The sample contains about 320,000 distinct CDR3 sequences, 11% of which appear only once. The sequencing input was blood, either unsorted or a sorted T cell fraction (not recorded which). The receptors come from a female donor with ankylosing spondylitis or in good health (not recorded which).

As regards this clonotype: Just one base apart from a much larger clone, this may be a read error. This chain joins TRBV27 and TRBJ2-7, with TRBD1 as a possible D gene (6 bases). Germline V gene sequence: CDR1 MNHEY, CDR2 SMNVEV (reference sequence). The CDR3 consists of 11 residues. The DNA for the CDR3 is TGTGCCTCAGGGTGGGGGCTCGAGCACTACTTC. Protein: CASGWGLEHYF.

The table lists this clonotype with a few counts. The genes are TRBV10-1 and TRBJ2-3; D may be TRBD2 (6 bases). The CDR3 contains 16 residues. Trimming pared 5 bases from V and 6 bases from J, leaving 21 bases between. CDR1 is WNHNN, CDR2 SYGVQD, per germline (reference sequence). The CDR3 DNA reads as TGCGCCAGCAGTCGGGGGAGAGATCTAGGGGCGGATACGCAGTATTTT. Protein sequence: CASSRGRDLGADTQYF.